The clone carrying this T cell receptor beta chain was counted at least ten times. This CDR3 is built from 14 residues. Germline V gene sequence: CDR1 DFQATT, CDR2 SNEGSKA (reference sequence). V lost 1 base, J lost 5 bases, and 14 bases lay in between. The data were obtained in a study of Graves' ophthalmopathy and Graves' hyperthyroidism. RNA transcripts served as template for amplifying TCR beta CDR3 sequences. Second-round multiplex PCR came after a first-round RT-PCR that employed HTBI primers. From the multiplex PCR reads, TCRdb called clonotypes with MiXCR, one entry per CDR3 protein. This table holds approximately 380,000 distinct CDR3 sequences, approximately 21% found once.

The V gene is TRBV20-1, the J gene TRBJ2-5; D assignment may be TRBD1 or TRBD2 (7 bases each). The receptor was derived from a woman aged 18-29 years with stable Graves' hyperthyroidism. The material sequenced was peripheral blood. Here the CDR3 reads CSARAGRGGETQYF. The CDR3 nucleotides read TGCAGTGCTAGAGCGGGCAGGGGGGGGGAGACCCAGTACTTC.